This is a list of T cell receptor beta chains from one sample in a study of blood T cell repertoires in COVID-19. The repertoire was sequenced with immunoSEQ multiplex PCR; TCRdb's copy has only in-frame clones and lacks some. Among 300,000 to 350,000 clones listed, over 70% were seen once. The sample comprised peripheral blood. These receptors were taken from a man aged 30 to 39 with active or convalescent COVID-19. CDR3s include the opening cysteine and the closing phenylalanine or tryptophan. D genes are given only for firm matches. Clone size is given for some rows only: seen once, a few or many times, or a class if the clone is expanded.

D,size,V,length,J,DNA,CDR3
TRBD2,NA,TRBV9,16,TRBJ2-3,TGTGCCAGCAGCGCGGGGACGGGAGGGCCCACAGATACGCAGTATTTT,CASSAGTGGPTDTQYF
TRBD2,NA,TRBV9,14,TRBJ2-7,TGTGCCAGCAGCGGGGGACTAGCGGGCTACGAGCAGTACTTC,CASSGGLAGYEQYF
TRBD1,few,TRBV6-5,13,TRBJ1-2,TGTGCCGGGGGTTGGGACAGGGACGATGGCTACACCTTC,CAGGWDRDDGYTF
TRBD2,NA,TRBV6-5,14,TRBJ2-7,TGTGCCAGCCTCCCCAGCGGGAGGGCCTACGAGCAGTACTTC,CASLPSGRAYEQYF
TRBD1,NA,TRBV28,15,TRBJ2-2,TGTGCCAGCGACGACAGGGGGCGCGGGACCGGGGAGCTGTTTTTT,CASDDRGRGTGELFF
NA,NA,TRBV9,11,TRBJ2-1,TGTGCCAGCAGCGGTCCAAATGAGCAGTTCTTC,CASSGPNEQFF
TRBD1,few,TRBV5-4,14,TRBJ2-1,TGTGCCAGCAGCGGACGGACAGGGAACAATGAGCAGTTCTTC,CASSGRTGNNEQFF
NA,NA,TRBV6-5,14,TRBJ2-7,TGTGCCAGCAGTTCTCCCGGGATCTCCTACGAGCAGTACTTC,CASSSPGISYEQYF
NA,NA,TRBV10-2,14,TRBJ2-7,TGCGCCAGCAGTGAGCCGCGGGACAGTCTCGAGCAGTACTTC,CASSEPRDSLEQYF
TRBD1,NA,TRBV27,14,TRBJ1-1,TGTGCCAGCAGTAGAGCAGGGGGCTGGACTGAAGCTTTCTTT,CASSRAGGWTEAFF
TRBD2,NA,TRBV5-4,18,TRBJ2-7,TGTGCCAGCAGCATCCGGACTAGCGGGAGGAGGGTGGGCTACGAGCAGTACTTC,CASSIRTSGRRVGYEQYF
NA,NA,TRBV27,14,TRBJ1-3,TGTGCCAGCAGAGATACAAGACGGCGGAACACCATATATTTT,CASRDTRRRNTIYF
NA,NA,TRBV6-5,13,TRBJ1-4,TGTGCCAGCACGGCGGGGGGCGCGAGAAAACTGTTTTTT,CASTAGGARKLFF
NA,NA,TRBV6-1,16,TRBJ2-1,TGTGCCAGCAGTGAAGGGTCAGGTGATACCTACAATGAGCAGTTCTTC,CASSEGSGDTYNEQFF
NA,few,TRBV5-1,12,TRBJ1-1,TGCGCCAGCAGGGACATCCCGAGTGAAGCTTTCTTT,CASRDIPSEAFF
NA,NA,TRBV12-3/TRBV12-4,13,TRBJ2-7,TGTGCCAGCAGTCCCAGGGCGGCGGACGAGCAGTACTTC,CASSPRAADEQYF
NA,NA,TRBV27,11,TRBJ2-7,TGTGCCAGCCAGGGATTCTACGAGCAGTACTTC,CASQGFYEQYF
NA,NA,TRBV9,14,TRBJ1-1,TGTGCCAGCAGCCCCGGGGGGCAGGACACTGAAGCTTTCTTT,CASSPGGQDTEAFF
TRBD2,NA,TRBV3-1/TRBV3-2,15,TRBJ2-3,TGTGCCAGCAGCGGGAAGGCGGGAGAGGCAGATACGCAGTATTTT,CASSGKAGEADTQYF
TRBD1,NA,TRBV5-1,15,TRBJ1-2,TGCGCCAGCAGCGGATACAGGGGGACTAACTATGGCTACACCTTC,CASSGYRGTNYGYTF
NA,NA,TRBV28,18,TRBJ1-5,TGTGCCAGCAGTTTTGGCCTGGGACAAGTACTTAGCAATCAGCCCCAGCATTTT,CASSFGLGQVLSNQPQHF
NA,NA,TRBV7-2,17,TRBJ2-5,TGTGCCAGCAGCCCCCTGCGCAAGAGGGAAAGAGTCGAGACCCAGTACTTC,CASSPLRKRERVETQYF
NA,NA,TRBV4-2,16,TRBJ2-2,TGTGCCAGCAGCTCCCAGGAGGCGCCGAACACCGGGGAGCTGTTTTTT,CASSSQEAPNTGELFF
TRBD2,NA,TRBV2,18,TRBJ2-1,TGTGCCAGCAGTGAAGGCGGCAGCGGGAGGATCTCCTACAATGAGCAGTTCTTC,CASSEGGSGRISYNEQFF
NA,NA,TRBV5-5,16,TRBJ1-5,TGTGCCAGCAGAGAGAGCCTCCAGGGTAGCAATCAGCCCCAGCATTTT,CASRESLQGSNQPQHF
TRBD1,NA,TRBV10-2,18,TRBJ1-1,TGCGCCACCACACCCCGGGGGGGGACAGGGCAGTCCCTCACTGAAGCTTTCTTT,CATTPRGGTGQSLTEAFF
TRBD2,NA,TRBV5-4,18,TRBJ2-7,TGTGCCAGCAGCTTGGCGTTTCGGGGGGGGAGAGGCGCCTACGAGCAGTACTTC,CASSLAFRGGRGAYEQYF
TRBD1,NA,TRBV29-1,17,TRBJ1-6,TGCAGCGTCCCCAGGGGGAACGGTAGTCCCTATAATTCACCCCTCCACTTT,CSVPRGNGSPYNSPLHF
NA,NA,TRBV5-8,13,TRBJ1-2,TGTGCCAGCAGCTTCCGGGCGGGGGAAGGCTACACCTTC,CASSFRAGEGYTF
TRBD1,once,TRBV28,17,TRBJ1-5,TGTGCCAGCACCCCCCCTATGAGACAGGGATTCAATCAGCCCCAGCATTTT,CASTPPMRQGFNQPQHF
NA,NA,TRBV13,12,TRBJ2-1,TGTGCCAGCAAGGGGGGGAACAATGAGCAGTTCTTC,CASKGGNNEQFF
TRBD1,NA,TRBV5-4,15,TRBJ1-2,TGTGCCAGCAGCCGAGGGACAGGGGATTACTATGGCTACACCTTC,CASSRGTGDYYGYTF
TRBD2,NA,TRBV7-2,16,TRBJ2-5,TGTGCCAGCAGCTTTTCGGGACTAGCGGGAGGAGAGACCCAGTACTTC,CASSFSGLAGGETQYF
TRBD2,NA,TRBV10-2,15,TRBJ2-7,TGCGCCAGCAGTGCGAAGGCTAGCGGGACCTACGAGCAGTACTTC,CASSAKASGTYEQYF
TRBD2,NA,TRBV7-2,16,TRBJ2-2,TGTGCCAGCAGCGTAACTAGCGGGAGATCCACCGGGGAGCTGTTTTTT,CASSVTSGRSTGELFF
NA,NA,TRBV7-2,15,TRBJ1-6,TGTGCCAGCACCCTCCTTGAGGGAACCTCTTCACCCCTCCACTTT,CASTLLEGTSSPLHF
NA,NA,TRBV7-3,15,TRBJ1-2,TGTGCCAGCAGCTTAACGCAAGGGCCGGGGGGATCCTACACCTTC,CASSLTQGPGGSYTF
NA,NA,TRBV7-2,15,TRBJ1-1,TGTGCCAGCAGCTACGCCGCAGGGGCCCTCAAAAGGGCTTTCTTT,CASSYAAGALKRAFF
NA,once,TRBV3-1/TRBV3-2,13,TRBJ2-7,TGTGCCAGCAGCCAAGAGCAGGCCGACGAGCAGTACTTC,CASSQEQADEQYF
NA,NA,TRBV11-3,14,TRBJ1-1,TGTGCCAGCAGCCCCCGACCCGGGGACACTGAAGCTTTCTTT,CASSPRPGDTEAFF
TRBD2,NA,TRBV12-5,17,TRBJ2-7,TGTGCTAGTGGTTTAGGCGCCGGCGGGAGCTTCCCCTACGAGCAGTACTTC,CASGLGAGGSFPYEQYF
TRBD1,NA,TRBV2,16,TRBJ1-2,TGTGCCAGCAGTTCTTCCAGGACAGGGGCGGGCTATGGCTACACCTTC,CASSSSRTGAGYGYTF
TRBD1,few,TRBV9,14,TRBJ2-7,TGTGCCAGCAGCACTCAGACAGGGGGCTACGAGCAGTACTTC,CASSTQTGGYEQYF
TRBD1,once,TRBV11-2,14,TRBJ2-7,TGTGCCAGCAGCCTAGACAGGGCGAAGGGCGAGCAGTACTTC,CASSLDRAKGEQYF
NA,NA,TRBV19,13,TRBJ1-1,TGTGCCACCCGACAGAGCAAGAACACTGAAGCTTTCTTT,CATRQSKNTEAFF
TRBD1,NA,TRBV5-4,15,TRBJ1-2,TGTGCCAGCAGCTTGGGACAGGGGGCGGACTATGGCTACACCTTC,CASSLGQGADYGYTF
TRBD2,NA,TRBV19,15,TRBJ2-7,TGTGCCAGTAGTATCCTAGCGGGGGAAATCTACGAGCAGTACTTC,CASSILAGEIYEQYF
TRBD1,NA,TRBV28,16,TRBJ1-2,TGTGCCAGCAGTCCAGCCGGGACAGGGCGACTCTATGGCTACACCTTC,CASSPAGTGRLYGYTF
TRBD1,NA,TRBV28,18,TRBJ2-2,TGTGCCAGCATTTCTCTCCCGGGGACAGGGTGGAACACCGGGGAGCTGTTTTTT,CASISLPGTGWNTGELFF
TRBD2,NA,TRBV10-2,17,TRBJ2-2,TGCGCCAGCAGTGAGTCAGGACTAGCGGGCTTCACCGGGGAGCTGTTTTTT,CASSESGLAGFTGELFF
NA,NA,TRBV5-6,12,TRBJ2-1,TGTGCCAGCAGCTTGATCGGGAATGAGCAGTTCTTC,CASSLIGNEQFF